These T cell receptor beta chains were read from a single sample in a study of CD8 T cells in Susac syndrome. TCRdb used MiXCR to reprocess the immunoSEQ multiplex PCR reads, holding one entry per CDR3 protein. The table shows 150,000 to 200,000 distinct CDR3 sequences, with about 95% occurring only once. The sequenced sample consisted of CD4+ T cells from PBMCs. All receptors derive from a human donor with Susac syndrome. Each CDR3 is given with its conserved first and last residue. The order of the fields is V gene, clone size, D gene, J gene, CDR3 protein, CDR3 DNA. A D gene is named only where the DNA matches it firmly. Clone size is shown for a subset of rows, as once, few, many or a class of expanded clone.

v_gene: TRBV12-3/TRBV12-4
abundance: .
d_gene: .
j_gene: TRBJ2-1
CDR3aa: CASSPTLLKGDEQFF
CDR3nt: TGTGCCAGCAGCCCGACACTTCTCAAGGGCGATGAGCAGTTCTTC

v_gene: TRBV12-3/TRBV12-4
abundance: .
d_gene: .
j_gene: TRBJ1-6
CDR3aa: CASSLAPNSPLHF
CDR3nt: TGTGCCAGCAGTTTAGCCCCTAATTCACCCCTCCACTTT

v_gene: TRBV5-1
abundance: .
d_gene: .
j_gene: TRBJ2-3
CDR3aa: CASSWDAPPDTQYF
CDR3nt: TGCGCCAGCAGCTGGGATGCCCCCCCAGATACGCAGTATTTT

v_gene: TRBV7-2
abundance: .
d_gene: TRBD2
j_gene: TRBJ2-1
CDR3aa: CASSLGGTSIYNEQFF
CDR3nt: TGTGCCAGCAGCTTAGGAGGGACTAGCATCTACAATGAGCAGTTCTTC

v_gene: TRBV29-1
abundance: .
d_gene: .
j_gene: TRBJ2-2
CDR3aa: CSVSGGSFSNTGELFF
CDR3nt: TGCAGCGTTTCAGGGGGGAGTTTTTCGAACACCGGGGAGCTGTTTTTT

v_gene: TRBV10-3
abundance: .
d_gene: .
j_gene: TRBJ2-3
CDR3aa: CAISEADPHTDTQYF
CDR3nt: TGTGCCATCAGTGAGGCGGACCCGCACACAGATACGCAGTATTTT

v_gene: TRBV5-1
abundance: .
d_gene: TRBD1
j_gene: TRBJ2-5
CDR3aa: CASSPGTGGYQETQYF
CDR3nt: TGCGCCAGCAGCCCGGGGACAGGGGGTTACCAAGAGACCCAGTACTTC

v_gene: TRBV7-9
abundance: .
d_gene: .
j_gene: TRBJ1-3
CDR3aa: CASSSMGGNTIYF
CDR3nt: TGTGCCAGCAGCTCGATGGGTGGAAACACCATATATTTT

v_gene: TRBV6-1
abundance: .
d_gene: .
j_gene: TRBJ2-3
CDR3aa: CASSPTWGSVVDTQYF
CDR3nt: TGTGCCAGCAGTCCCACATGGGGGTCGGTAGTCGATACGCAGTATTTT

v_gene: TRBV30
abundance: .
d_gene: .
j_gene: TRBJ2-7
CDR3aa: CAWSVGGEQYF
CDR3nt: TGTGCCTGGAGTGTTGGGGGAGAACAGTACTTC

v_gene: TRBV5-4
abundance: .
d_gene: .
j_gene: TRBJ2-1
CDR3aa: CASSREAQGEQFF
CDR3nt: TGTGCCAGCAGCCGCGAGGCCCAGGGCGAGCAGTTCTTC

v_gene: TRBV25-1
abundance: .
d_gene: .
j_gene: TRBJ1-4
CDR3aa: CASEDPGADEKLFF
CDR3nt: TGTGCCAGCGAGGACCCCGGGGCTGATGAAAAACTGTTTTTT

v_gene: TRBV7-3
abundance: .
d_gene: .
j_gene: TRBJ1-1
CDR3aa: CASSLTGGMNTEAFF
CDR3nt: TGTGCCAGCAGCTTAACAGGGGGAATGAACACTGAAGCTTTCTTT

v_gene: TRBV5-1
abundance: .
d_gene: .
j_gene: TRBJ1-1
CDR3aa: CASRRGPMNTEAFF
CDR3nt: TGCGCCAGCCGCCGGGGGCCCATGAACACTGAAGCTTTCTTT

v_gene: TRBV20-1
abundance: .
d_gene: TRBD1
j_gene: TRBJ1-2
CDR3aa: CSARPILPGQGIFNYGYTF
CDR3nt: TGCAGTGCTAGACCTATCTTACCGGGACAGGGGATCTTTAACTATGGCTACACCTTC

v_gene: TRBV4-1
abundance: .
d_gene: TRBD2
j_gene: TRBJ2-4
CDR3aa: CASSLGLAGTPHIQYF
CDR3nt: TGCGCCAGCAGCCTGGGACTAGCGGGGACCCCACACATTCAGTACTTC

v_gene: TRBV5-1
abundance: .
d_gene: TRBD1
j_gene: TRBJ2-2
CDR3aa: CASSLRSGGTGTGELFF
CDR3nt: TGCGCCAGCAGCTTGAGGTCAGGGGGCACAGGGACCGGGGAGCTGTTTTTT

v_gene: TRBV3-1
abundance: .
d_gene: TRBD2
j_gene: TRBJ2-1
CDR3aa: CASSQETSGRSSSYNEQFF
CDR3nt: TGTGCCAGCAGCCAAGAGACTAGCGGGCGCTCCAGCTCCTACAATGAGCAGTTCTTC

v_gene: TRBV24-1
abundance: .
d_gene: .
j_gene: TRBJ1-2
CDR3aa: CATSDVRTYGYTF
CDR3nt: TGTGCCACCAGTGACGTCCGGACATATGGCTACACCTTC

v_gene: TRBV12-3/TRBV12-4
abundance: .
d_gene: .
j_gene: TRBJ2-5
CDR3aa: CASSLVVPQETQYF
CDR3nt: TGTGCCAGCAGTTTAGTAGTTCCCCAAGAGACCCAGTACTTC

v_gene: TRBV18
abundance: .
d_gene: .
j_gene: TRBJ2-1
CDR3aa: CASSTYRATYNEQFF
CDR3nt: TGTGCCAGCTCGACGTACAGGGCTACCTACAATGAGCAGTTCTTC

v_gene: TRBV19
abundance: .
d_gene: TRBD1
j_gene: TRBJ1-2
CDR3aa: CASRLGTGSLPIYGYTF
CDR3nt: TGTGCCAGTAGGCTGGGGACAGGGAGCCTGCCTATCTATGGCTACACCTTC

v_gene: TRBV20-1
abundance: .
d_gene: TRBD1
j_gene: TRBJ2-1
CDR3aa: CSAIPGQYNEQFF
CDR3nt: TGCAGTGCTATCCCGGGACAGTACAATGAGCAGTTCTTC

v_gene: TRBV2
abundance: .
d_gene: TRBD2
j_gene: TRBJ2-1
CDR3aa: CASRSGTSGGYNEQFF
CDR3nt: TGTGCCAGCAGGTCCGGGACTAGCGGGGGCTACAATGAGCAGTTCTTC

v_gene: TRBV12-3/TRBV12-4
abundance: once
d_gene: TRBD1
j_gene: TRBJ1-6
CDR3aa: CASRPGQGAVSPLHF
CDR3nt: TGTGCCAGCAGGCCGGGACAGGGGGCGGTTTCACCCCTCCACTTT

v_gene: TRBV7-9
abundance: .
d_gene: .
j_gene: TRBJ2-1
CDR3aa: CASSFNTGGEQFF
CDR3nt: TGTGCCAGCAGCTTCAATACCGGGGGTGAGCAGTTCTTC

v_gene: TRBV12-3/TRBV12-4
abundance: .
d_gene: TRBD2
j_gene: TRBJ2-1
CDR3aa: CASSRLAGGPIGLDNEQFF
CDR3nt: TGTGCCAGCAGTCGACTAGCGGGAGGGCCGATCGGTCTGGACAATGAGCAGTTCTTC

v_gene: TRBV20-1
abundance: .
d_gene: TRBD2
j_gene: TRBJ2-7
CDR3aa: CSASATSGRGGEQYF
CDR3nt: TGCAGTGCTAGTGCAACTAGCGGGAGAGGAGGAGAGCAGTACTTC

v_gene: TRBV7-6
abundance: once
d_gene: .
j_gene: TRBJ2-7
CDR3aa: CASSLLSGTYEQYF
CDR3nt: TGTGCCAGCAGCTTATTATCTGGGACCTACGAGCAGTACTTC

v_gene: TRBV30
abundance: once
d_gene: .
j_gene: TRBJ1-3
CDR3aa: CAWKNEGDTIYF
CDR3nt: TGTGCCTGGAAAAACGAGGGAGACACCATATATTTT

v_gene: TRBV14
abundance: .
d_gene: .
j_gene: TRBJ2-5
CDR3aa: CASSNDQETQYF
CDR3nt: TGTGCCAGCAGTAATGATCAAGAGACCCAGTACTTC

v_gene: TRBV30
abundance: .
d_gene: TRBD2
j_gene: TRBJ2-1
CDR3aa: CACRRGLAGGPGNEQFF
CDR3nt: TGTGCCTGCAGGAGGGGACTAGCGGGAGGGCCGGGCAATGAGCAGTTCTTC

v_gene: TRBV27
abundance: .
d_gene: .
j_gene: TRBJ2-2
CDR3aa: CASSHWGGRPVTGELFF
CDR3nt: TGTGCCAGCAGCCATTGGGGGGGGCGGCCCGTCACCGGGGAGCTGTTTTTT

v_gene: TRBV27
abundance: .
d_gene: .
j_gene: TRBJ1-1
CDR3aa: CASSLSGSWTEAFF
CDR3nt: TGTGCCAGCAGTTTATCGGGGAGTTGGACTGAAGCTTTCTTT

v_gene: TRBV12-3/TRBV12-4
abundance: .
d_gene: TRBD1
j_gene: TRBJ1-5
CDR3aa: CASSTRQGRSNQPQHF
CDR3nt: TGTGCCAGCAGTACGAGACAGGGTAGGAGCAATCAGCCCCAGCATTTT

v_gene: TRBV19
abundance: .
d_gene: .
j_gene: TRBJ2-2
CDR3aa: CASVRRRQGNTGELFF
CDR3nt: TGTGCCAGCGTGAGGCGTAGGCAGGGGAACACCGGGGAGCTGTTTTTT

v_gene: TRBV7-2
abundance: once
d_gene: .
j_gene: TRBJ1-4
CDR3aa: CASSLSTQGGKLFF
CDR3nt: TGTGCCAGCAGCCTCAGTACACAGGGAGGAAAACTGTTTTTT

v_gene: TRBV19
abundance: .
d_gene: TRBD2
j_gene: TRBJ2-3
CDR3aa: CASSKRTSGGPDTQYF
CDR3nt: TGTGCCAGTAGTAAACGGACTAGCGGGGGCCCAGATACGCAGTATTTT

v_gene: TRBV30
abundance: .
d_gene: .
j_gene: TRBJ2-5
CDR3aa: CAWTSGETQYF
CDR3nt: TGTGCCTGGACGTCGGGAGAGACCCAGTACTTC

v_gene: TRBV5-1
abundance: .
d_gene: .
j_gene: TRBJ2-2
CDR3aa: CASSLSRARRELFF
CDR3nt: TGCGCCAGCAGCTTGTCCAGGGCCCGCCGGGAGCTGTTTTTT

v_gene: TRBV27
abundance: .
d_gene: .
j_gene: TRBJ2-2
CDR3aa: CASSFGGELFF
CDR3nt: TGTGCCAGCAGTTTCGGCGGGGAGCTGTTTTTT

v_gene: TRBV4-1
abundance: .
d_gene: TRBD2
j_gene: TRBJ2-1
CDR3aa: CASSESRAGLQWNEQFF
CDR3nt: TGCGCCAGCAGTGAGTCACGAGCGGGACTACAATGGAATGAGCAGTTCTTC

v_gene: TRBV12-3/TRBV12-4
abundance: .
d_gene: TRBD1
j_gene: TRBJ1-1
CDR3aa: CASSPRDRGLNTEAFF
CDR3nt: TGTGCCAGCAGCCCCCGGGACAGGGGACTAAACACTGAAGCTTTCTTT

v_gene: TRBV20-1
abundance: .
d_gene: .
j_gene: TRBJ2-7
CDR3aa: CSASGSPTYEQYF
CDR3nt: TGCAGTGCTAGCGGGAGCCCTACCTACGAGCAGTACTTC

v_gene: TRBV9
abundance: .
d_gene: .
j_gene: TRBJ1-2
CDR3aa: CASSDRDPRSYGYTF
CDR3nt: TGTGCCAGCAGCGACCGGGACCCTCGGAGCTATGGCTACACCTTC

v_gene: TRBV9
abundance: once
d_gene: TRBD2
j_gene: TRBJ2-3
CDR3aa: CASSGGTSGLEGDTQYF
CDR3nt: TGTGCCAGCAGCGGCGGGACTAGCGGGCTAGAGGGGGATACGCAGTATTTT

v_gene: TRBV29-1
abundance: .
d_gene: .
j_gene: TRBJ2-2
CDR3aa: CSVVVFVPGELFF
CDR3nt: TGCAGCGTTGTAGTTTTTGTTCCCGGGGAGCTGTTTTTT

v_gene: TRBV4-2
abundance: .
d_gene: .
j_gene: TRBJ1-2
CDR3aa: CASSQDSTVNYGYTF
CDR3nt: TGTGCCAGCAGCCAAGATTCGACAGTCAACTATGGCTACACCTTC

v_gene: TRBV6-2/TRBV6-3
abundance: .
d_gene: .
j_gene: TRBJ1-1
CDR3aa: CASSYSQGNTEAFF
CDR3nt: TGTGCCAGCAGTTACTCACAGGGGAACACTGAAGCTTTCTTT

v_gene: TRBV24-1
abundance: .
d_gene: TRBD2
j_gene: TRBJ2-6
CDR3aa: CATSDPRTSGRIASGANVLTF
CDR3nt: TGTGCCACCAGTGACCCGAGGACTAGCGGGAGGATAGCCTCTGGGGCCAACGTCCTGACTTTC